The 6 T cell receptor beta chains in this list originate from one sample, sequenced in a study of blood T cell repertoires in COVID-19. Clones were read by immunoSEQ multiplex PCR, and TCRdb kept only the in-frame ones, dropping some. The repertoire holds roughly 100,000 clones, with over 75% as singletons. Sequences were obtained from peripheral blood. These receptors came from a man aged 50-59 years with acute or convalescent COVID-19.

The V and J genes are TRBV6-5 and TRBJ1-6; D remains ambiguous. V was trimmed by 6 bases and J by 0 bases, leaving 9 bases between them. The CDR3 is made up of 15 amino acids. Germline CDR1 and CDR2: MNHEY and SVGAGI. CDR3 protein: CASRTEASYNSPLHF. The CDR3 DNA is TGTGCCAGCAGGACGGAGGCCTCCTATAATTCACCCCTCCACTTT.

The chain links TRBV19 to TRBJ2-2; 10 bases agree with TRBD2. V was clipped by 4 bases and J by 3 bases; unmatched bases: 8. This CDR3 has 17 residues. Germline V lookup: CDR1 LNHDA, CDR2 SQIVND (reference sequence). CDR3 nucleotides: TGTGCCAGTAGTAGGTTGACTAGCGGGCTCCACACCGGGGAGCTGTTTTTT. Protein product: CASSRLTSGLHTGELFF.

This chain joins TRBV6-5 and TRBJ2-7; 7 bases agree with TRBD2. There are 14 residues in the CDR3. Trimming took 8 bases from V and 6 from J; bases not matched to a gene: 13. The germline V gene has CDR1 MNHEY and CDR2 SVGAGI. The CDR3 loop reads CASVASGNVGEQYF. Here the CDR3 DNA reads TGTGCCAGCGTCGCGAGCGGGAATGTTGGCGAGCAGTACTTC.

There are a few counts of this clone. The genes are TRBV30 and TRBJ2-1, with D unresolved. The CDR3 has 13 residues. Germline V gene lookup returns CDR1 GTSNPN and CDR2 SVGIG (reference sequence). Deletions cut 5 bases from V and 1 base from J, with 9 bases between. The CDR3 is CAWCGGSYNEQFF. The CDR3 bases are TGTGCCTGGTGCGGCGGTTCCTACAATGAGCAGTTCTTC.

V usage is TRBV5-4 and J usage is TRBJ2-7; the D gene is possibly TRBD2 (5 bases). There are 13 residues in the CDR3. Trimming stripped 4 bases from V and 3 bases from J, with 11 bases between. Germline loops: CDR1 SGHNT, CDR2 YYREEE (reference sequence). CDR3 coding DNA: TGTGCCAGCAGCGTATCGGGGAACTACGAGCAGTACTTC. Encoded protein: CASSVSGNYEQYF. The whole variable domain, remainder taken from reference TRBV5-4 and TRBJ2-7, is ETGVTQSPTHLIKTRGQQVTLRCSSQSGHNTVSWYQQALGQGPQFIFQYYREEENGRGNFPPRFSGLQFPNYSSELNVNALELDDSALYLCASSVSGNYEQYFGPGTRLTVT.

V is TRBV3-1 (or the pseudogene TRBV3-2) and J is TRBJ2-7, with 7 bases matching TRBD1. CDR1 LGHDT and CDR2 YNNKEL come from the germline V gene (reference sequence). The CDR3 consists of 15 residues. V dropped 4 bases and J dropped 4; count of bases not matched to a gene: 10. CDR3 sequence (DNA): TGTGCCAGCAGCCCCCACCGGGACAGTTGGTACGAGCAGTACTTC. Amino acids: CASSPHRDSWYEQYF.